The 23 T cell receptor beta chains reported below all come from one sample, sequenced in a study of T cells in Graves' hyperthyroidism and ophthalmopathy. TCR beta CDR3 region amplification was performed from RNA transcripts. An initial round of RT-PCR targeting the TCR CDR3 relied on the HTBI primer set. MiXCR, applied by TCRdb to the multiplex PCR reads, yields one record per CDR3 protein. The data show some 400,000 distinct CDR3 sequences, with approximately 13% seen just once and approximately 11% held by the top ten. The sample was blood. These receptors were collected from a woman aged 55-69 years with Graves' hyperthyroidism.

This clonotype came up many times. The V gene is TRBV29-1, the J gene TRBJ2-7; 8 positions agree with TRBD2. CDR1 SQVTM and CDR2 ANQGSEA come from the germline V gene. The CDR3 loop spans 14 amino acids. Trimming cost V 4 bases and J 0 bases; bases outside gene matches: 5. The CDR3 protein is CSVARGRNSYEQYF. DNA of the CDR3: TGCAGCGTTGCGCGCGGGAGGAACTCCTACGAGCAGTACTTC.

This clonotype has ten or more counts. The rearrangement joins TRBV20-1 to TRBJ2-5; no clear D gene. The CDR3 has 13 residues. The germline gives CDR1 DFQATT, CDR2 SNEGSKA (reference sequence). The V end lost 0 bases, the J end lost 5 bases, and 10 bases lay between the germline ends. In nucleotides, the CDR3 is TGCAGTGCTAGAGATTCCGGGCCCGAGACCCAGTACTTC. It codes for CSARDSGPETQYF.

This clonotype appeared many times. V usage is TRBV7-8 and J usage is TRBJ2-1, with 8 bases aligning to TRBD2. V trimming: 5 bases; J trimming: 3 bases; junction bases outside the gene matches: 6. CDR1 and CDR2 from the germline V gene are SGHVS and FQNEAQ. The CDR3 length is 15 residues. The CDR3 sequence: CASSIKRENYNEQFF. CDR3 nucleotides: TGTGCCAGCAGCATAAAGCGGGAGAACTACAATGAGCAGTTCTTC.

The table lists this clonotype with many counts. The V call is TRBV28, the J call TRBJ2-7, with 7 positions matching TRBD1. V gave up 3 bases and J gave up 2 bases; unmatched junction bases: 4. Germline V lookup: CDR1 MDHEN, CDR2 SYDVKM. The CDR3 loop spans 14 amino acids. This CDR3 is CASSFGQAPYEQYF. DNA for the CDR3: TGTGCCAGCAGTTTCGGACAGGCCCCCTACGAGCAGTACTTC.

The chain joins TRBV27 to TRBJ1-6; weak D call: TRBD1 (5 bases). The V end lost 4 bases, the J end lost 9 bases, and 19 bases lay between the germline ends. CDR3 size: 16 residues. CDR1 is MNHEY and CDR2 is SMNVEV in the germline V gene (reference sequence). The CDR3 DNA reads TGTGCCAGCAGTTCGGCTCAGGGCCTCGGACGTTCACCCCTCCACTTT. Protein product: CASSSAQGLGRSPLHF.

The chain joins TRBV20-1 to TRBJ2-7; TRBD2 aligns across 8 bases. V was clipped by 3 bases and J by 7 bases; unmatched bases: 5. This CDR3 is built from 12 residues. CDR1 DFQATT and CDR2 SNEGSKA come from the germline V gene (reference sequence). CDR3 coding DNA: TGCAGTGCTAGCGGGAGGGCCGGGGAGCAGTACTTC. Translating gives CSASGRAGEQYF.

This clonotype was observed at least ten times. The CDR3 region has the DNA TGTGCCAGCAGTGAGGCAAATGAAGCTTTCTTT. Residues: CASSEANEAFF. The V gene is TRBV2, the J gene TRBJ1-1; D is uncertain. Germline CDR1 is SNHLY and CDR2 is FYNNEI. With 3 bases removed from V and 7 bases from J, the gap between germline ends came to 6 bases. The CDR3 runs to 11 residues.

This clonotype was recorded at least ten times. The chain is built from TRBV18 and TRBJ2-5, with D possibly matching TRBD2 (6 bases). The germline V and J ends were trimmed by 6 bases and 0 bases, with 8 bases remaining between them. Per the germline V gene, CDR1 is KGHSH and CDR2 is LQKENI. The CDR3 runs to 13 residues. CDR3 coding DNA: TGTGCCAGCTCGGCGGGACACCAAGAGACCCAGTACTTC. Translating gives CASSAGHQETQYF.

V gene TRBV20-1 combines with J gene TRBJ2-1, with TRBD2 identical over 13 bases. Trimming took 5 bases from V and 8 from J; bases not matched to a gene: 9. The CDR3 spans 15 residues. In germline, CDR1 is DFQATT, CDR2 SNEGSKA (reference sequence). CDR3: CSAQGLAGPWYEQFF. The DNA for the CDR3 is TGCAGTGCTCAGGGACTAGCGGGACCTTGGTATGAGCAGTTCTTC.

The table lists this clonotype with many counts. J is TRBJ2-5 and V is TRBV3-1; D is tentatively TRBD1 or TRBD2 (5 bases each). The CDR3 covers 15 residues. V gave up 3 bases and J gave up 4 bases, with 15 bases separating them. Germline V gene data show CDR1 as LGHDT and CDR2 as YNNKEL (reference sequence). The CDR3, as DNA: TGTGCCAGCAGCCAGGGGGTGGGCGGGCGAGAGACCCAGTACTTC. Protein: CASSQGVGGRETQYF.

A word on this clonotype: This may be a read error: a much more frequent sequence differs by one nucleotide. J is TRBJ2-1 and V is TRBV7-8, with 7 bases that match TRBD2. The CDR3 is made up of 14 amino acids. The germline V gene has CDR1 SGHVS and CDR2 FQNEAQ. The trim removed 5 bases at V and 5 bases at J, leaving 6 bases unmatched. CDR3 nucleotides: TGTGCCAGCAGCGCCCCCGGGAGGCACAATGAGCAGTTCTTC. Its translation: CASSAPGRHNEQFF.

This clonotype came up many times. The chain is built from TRBV3-1 and TRBJ2-3, with D perhaps TRBD2 (6 bases). V was pared by 3 bases and J by 5 bases, with 18 bases between. Germline V gives CDR1 LGHDT, CDR2 YNNKEL (reference sequence). The CDR3 extends over 16 amino acids. The CDR3 sequence is CASSQGRGMGGDTQYF. In nucleotides, the CDR3 is TGTGCCAGCAGCCAGGGTCGCGGGATGGGAGGAGATACGCAGTATTTT.

This clonotype was counted at least ten times. The rearrangement joins TRBV12-3 or TRBV12-4 to TRBJ1-1; 7 nucleotides match TRBD1. This CDR3 spans 15 amino acids. Trimming cost V 5 bases and J 1 base; bases outside gene matches: 7. CDR3 sequence (DNA): TGTGCCAGCAGTCAAAATAACAGGGGGAACACTGAAGCTTTCTTT. Encoded protein: CASSQNNRGNTEAFF.

The sample holds many counts of this clonotype. The chain links TRBV30 to TRBJ2-5; D not certain. The CDR3 spans 11 residues. V was cut by 2 bases and J by 13 bases, with 14 bases left in between. Germline values: CDR1 GTSNPN, CDR2 SVGIG (reference sequence). CDR3 DNA sequence: TGTGCCTGGAGTCTAGAGATCGGCCCGTACTTC. Encoded protein: CAWSLEIGPYF. Together with reference TRBV30 and TRBJ2-5, the CDR3 gives the full variable domain: SQTIHQWPATLVQPVGSPLSLECTVEGTSNPNLYWYRQAAGRGLQLLFYSVGIGQISSEVPQNLSASRPQDRQFILSSKKLLLSDSGFYLCAWSLEIGPYFGPGTRLLVL.

This chain links TRBV6-6 with TRBJ2-3; 9 bases align to TRBD2. There are 15 residues in the CDR3. Germline CDR1 reads MNHNY; CDR2 reads SVGAGI (reference sequence). The V and J ends lost 2 bases and 5 bases, in that order; junction bases with no gene match: 5. CDR3 nucleotides: TGTGCCAGCAGTTACGGCGGGAGGGCCCAAGATACGCAGTATTTT. Encoded protein: CASSYGGRAQDTQYF.

The gene calls are TRBV6-2 or TRBV6-3 and TRBJ1-4; possibly TRBD1 for D (5 bases). The germline V and J ends were trimmed by 10 bases and 0 bases, with 12 bases remaining between them. Germline V lookup: CDR1 MNHEY, CDR2 SVGEGT. The CDR3 consists of 14 residues. Here the CDR3 reads CATSDRSTNEKLFF. In DNA form, the CDR3 reads TGTGCCACCTCCGACAGATCAACTAATGAAAAACTGTTTTTT.

This clonotype was counted ten times or more. J is TRBJ1-6 and V is TRBV6-1, with 7 bases lining up with TRBD1. V dropped 5 bases and J dropped 12; count of bases not matched to a gene: 16. There are 16 residues in the CDR3. The germline V gene encodes CDR1 MNHNS and CDR2 SASEGT. The CDR3 coding sequence is TGTGCCAGCAGTCAAACAGGGGCCGGGGGTCTTGTACCCCTCCACTTT. Its protein product is CASSQTGAGGLVPLHF.

This clonotype was counted only a few times. Since a much larger clone is just one base distant, this may be a read error. For the CDR3, the DNA is TGTGCCAGCAGCCAAGATCCAGAGGGTTGGGAGGCCCAGTACTTC. It translates to CASSQDPEGWEAQYF. V and J are TRBV3-1 and TRBJ2-5; D is perhaps TRBD2 (6 bases). Germline CDR1 reads LGHDT; CDR2 reads YNNKEL (reference sequence). The CDR3 length is 15 residues. Trimming pared 0 bases from V and 9 bases from J, leaving 17 bases between.

The J gene is TRBJ2-1, the V gene TRBV14; D is unresolved. Trimming left V 0 bases short and J 14 bases short, with 17 bases between. This CDR3 comprises 14 residues. Looked up from germline, CDR1 is SGHDN and CDR2 is FVKESK. Here the CDR3 DNA reads TGTGCCAGCAGCCAAGATAACGAGCTAGTAGGGAAGTTCTTC. Amino acid sequence: CASSQDNELVGKFF.

A remark on this clonotype: A clone one base away is much larger, so this may be a read error. The chain carries TRBV7-2 and TRBJ2-7, with 7 bases lining up with TRBD1. V trimming: 3 bases; J trimming: 4 bases; junction bases outside the gene matches: 15. The CDR3 has 17 residues. From germline, CDR1 is SGHTA and CDR2 FQGNSA. The DNA of the CDR3 is TGTACCAGCAGCTTGACAGGGTCCCGACTTCTGGATTACGAGCAGTACTTC. This codes for CTSSLTGSRLLDYEQYF.

This CDR3 is CASSEQGTEAFF. DNA for the CDR3: TGTGCCAGCAGCGAACAGGGCACTGAAGCTTTCTTT. This rearrangement joins TRBV25-1 to TRBJ1-1, with D possibly being TRBD1 (6 bases). Trimming cost V 6 bases and J 4 bases, with 9 bases left between them. Per the germline V gene, CDR1 is MGHDK and CDR2 is SYGVNS. The CDR3 spans 12 residues.

This clonotype occurred many times. The chain employs TRBV27 and TRBJ2-7; D is uncertain. Between the trimmed V and J ends, which lost 3 bases and 0 bases, there was a span of 9 bases. The CDR3 runs to 14 residues. CDR1 is MNHEY and CDR2 is SMNVEV in the germline V gene (reference sequence). The CDR3 region is CASSFRYNSYEQYF. CDR3 nucleotides: TGTGCCAGCAGTTTTAGGTACAACTCCTACGAGCAGTACTTC.

The table lists this clonotype with many counts. This rearrangement joins TRBV12-3 or TRBV12-4 to TRBJ1-1, with 7 bases lining up with TRBD1. The CDR3 extends over 14 amino acids. V shed 6 bases and J 1 base; nucleotides not matched to a gene: 5. CDR3 sequence (DNA): TGTGCCAGCAGAACCGACAGGGAGAACACTGAAGCTTTCTTT. Translating it yields CASRTDRENTEAFF.